This TCR beta chain was retrieved from a study of cytomegalovirus exposure and HLA in healthy donors. Study results and caveats: Within the approximately 130 validation repertoires, first-cohort TCR clusters tended to co-occur, according to a later analysis.

Using immunoSEQ multiplex PCR, the repertoire was profiled, and TCRdb retains in-frame clones only, with some absent. This table has about 130,000 clones, around 90% appearing once. Points on this clone: Its matching antigen is unknown.

Germline V lookup: CDR1 SEHNR, CDR2 FQNEAQ (reference sequence). The CDR3 spans 13 residues. V gave up 1 base and J gave up 5 bases, with 9 bases separating them. Sample: PBMCs. The receptor was isolated from a woman between 18 and 29 years old in good health and CMV-seronegative. The rearrangement joins TRBV7-9 to TRBJ2-7; D is undetermined. DNA for the CDR3: TGTGCCAGCAGCTTAGTGGTCCGGGACGAGCAGTACTTC. Translating it yields CASSLVVRDEQYF.